This record looks at one TCR beta chain sequence and its context. Its antigen is currently not known. No base qualities exist here, and no much larger clone lies one base off it. This sample is drawn from a study of immune evolution from preneoplasia to lung adenocarcinoma (dated by TCRdb to the early 2020s). For the study in its entirety: The study profiled immune contexture across lung adenocarcinoma precursors and invasive adenocarcinoma using immune gene expression, TCR sequencing and multiplex immunofluorescence. Resected precursor lesions (AAH, AIS, MIA) and invasive adenocarcinomas were compared against paired morphologically normal lung tissue. The sample size depended on which specimens were available, not on a prior power calculation. Whole exome sequencing and methylation data from the same cohort of nodules were integrated with the immune data. The overall cohort was made up of around 50 patients with pulmonary nodules who had surgical resection. A total of around 52 patients contributed TCR sequencing data. According to the study, over a hundred samples went through TCR sequencing. POLYSOLVER was used to infer Class I HLA alleles from exome data, while LOHHLA was used to detect allele-specific HLA loss.

Between about 2013 and 2017, the patients underwent resection in either Japan or China. Two lung cancer pathologists independently confirmed the histologic diagnosis of each case on H&E slides. DNA was isolated from FFPE tissue using the AllPrep DNA/RNA FFPE Kit. Results the study describes overall, beyond this receptor: Normal lung had the highest top T cell clone frequencies, which appeared to decline progressively from AAH through AIS, MIA and invasive adenocarcinoma. The findings were based on association rather than direct causation, and larger cohorts with long-term follow-up and longitudinal biopsies were deemed needed. All patients were from Japan and China, so applicability to Western populations was uncertain. The highest clonality was observed in normal lung, whereas higher T cell density and diversity but lower clonality appeared to be present in later-stage lesions.

Per the germline V gene (reference sequence), SGHNT is the CDR1 and YYREEE is the CDR2. V is cut by 1 base and J by 1 base, and the space between the germline ends is 5 bases. The cysteine opens and the phenylalanine closes a CDR3 of 13 amino acids. The only DNA kept is the CDR3, 39 bases in frame from the first base. The immunoSEQ hsTCRbeta Kit was used to sequence TCR beta CDR3 regions from DNA. In the original analysis: The ImmunoSEQ Analyzer was used to analyse the TCR sequencing data. T cell clonality was defined as 1 minus Pielou's evenness, as computed on productive rearrangements. To measure T cell diversity, the inverse Simpson index was applied to productive templates. T cell density was TCR beta template counts normalized to usable DNA, estimated by amplifying and sequencing housekeeping genes. TCR metrics were compared across histologic stages using two-sided Kruskal-Wallis tests. The immuneACCESS repertoire file appears here via TCRdb, limited to in-frame rearrangements. These files lack a portion of the clones; in checked studies, under half of the deficit traces to unresolved V genes, and the cause of the others is not known. For V, J and clone size, that table is used; D and trimming come from the DNA. The sample table shows nearly 5,000 clones, and approximately 72% are seen once. The ten largest account for 8% to 9.5% of the sample.

This clonotype was obtained from a person over 45 with lung adenocarcinoma. Rearrangement joined TRBV5-4 to TRBJ1-1; the D gene is not confidently resolved. Sample: FFPE normal lung tissue adjacent to the tumor. CDR3 reads: CASSLLKNTEAFF. The DNA sequence follows: TGTGCCAGCAGCTTGCTCAAGAACACTGAAGCTTTCTTT.